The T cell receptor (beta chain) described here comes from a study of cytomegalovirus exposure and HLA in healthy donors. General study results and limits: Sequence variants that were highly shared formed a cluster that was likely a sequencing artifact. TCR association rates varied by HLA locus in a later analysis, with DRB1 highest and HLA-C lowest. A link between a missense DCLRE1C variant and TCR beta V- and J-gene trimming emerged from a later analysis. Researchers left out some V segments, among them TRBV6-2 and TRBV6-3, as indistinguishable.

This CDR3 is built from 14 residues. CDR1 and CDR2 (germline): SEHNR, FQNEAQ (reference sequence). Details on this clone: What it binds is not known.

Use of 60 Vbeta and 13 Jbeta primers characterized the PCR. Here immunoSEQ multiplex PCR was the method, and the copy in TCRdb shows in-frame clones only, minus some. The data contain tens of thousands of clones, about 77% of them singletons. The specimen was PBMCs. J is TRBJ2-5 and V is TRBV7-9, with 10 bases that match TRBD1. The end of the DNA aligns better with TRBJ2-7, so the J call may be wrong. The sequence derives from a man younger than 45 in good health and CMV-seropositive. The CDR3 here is CASSPRQGAYEQYF. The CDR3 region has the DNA TGTGCCAGCAGCCCCAGACAGGGGGCTTACGAGCAGTACTTC.